This T cell receptor beta chain was documented in a study of T cells in Graves' hyperthyroidism and ophthalmopathy. Study results and caveats: Blood also contained most expanded thyroid clonotypes above 0.001.

This CDR3 is built from 14 residues. V gave up 5 bases and J gave up 1 base, with 12 bases separating them. Germline loops: CDR1 LNHNV, CDR2 YYDKDF (reference sequence). The hyperthyroidism was newly diagnosed and had lasted under 2 months; the patients were aged 18 to 65. Points on this clonotype: Its antigen remains unknown.

The investigators amplified TCR beta CDR3 regions from RNA transcripts. In the first-round RT-PCR of the TCR CDR3, the HTBI primer set was used. In TCRdb, the multiplex PCR reads were re-called with MiXCR into one record per CDR3 protein. Of around 690,000 distinct CDR3 sequences in the sample, around 16% were seen once. The receptor's source is a man aged 45 to 65 with Graves' hyperthyroidism. The V gene is TRBV15, the J gene TRBJ2-7, with D perhaps TRBD1 (5 bases). Material: blood. The DNA of the CDR3 is TGTGCCACCAGCGAGGACACCAGTTCCTACGAGCAGTACTTC. This codes for CATSEDTSSYEQYF.